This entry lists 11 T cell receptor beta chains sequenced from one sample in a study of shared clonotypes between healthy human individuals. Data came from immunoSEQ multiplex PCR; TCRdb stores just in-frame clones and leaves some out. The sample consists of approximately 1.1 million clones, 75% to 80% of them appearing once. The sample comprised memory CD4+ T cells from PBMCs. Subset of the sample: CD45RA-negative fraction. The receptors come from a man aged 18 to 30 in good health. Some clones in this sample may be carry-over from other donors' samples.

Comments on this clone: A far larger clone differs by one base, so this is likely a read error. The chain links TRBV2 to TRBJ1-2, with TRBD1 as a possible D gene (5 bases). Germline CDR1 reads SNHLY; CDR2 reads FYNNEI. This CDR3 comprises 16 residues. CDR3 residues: CASNEAVAGTIYGYTF. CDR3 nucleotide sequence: TGTGCCAGCAATGAAGCGGTTGCAGGGACCATCTATGGCTACACCTTC. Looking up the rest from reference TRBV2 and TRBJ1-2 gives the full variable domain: EPEVTQTPSHQVTQMGQEVILRCVPISNHLYFYWYRQILGQKVEFLVSFYNNEISEKSEIFDDQFSVERPDGSNFTLKIRSTKLEDSAMYFCASNEAVAGTIYGYTFGSGTRLTVV.

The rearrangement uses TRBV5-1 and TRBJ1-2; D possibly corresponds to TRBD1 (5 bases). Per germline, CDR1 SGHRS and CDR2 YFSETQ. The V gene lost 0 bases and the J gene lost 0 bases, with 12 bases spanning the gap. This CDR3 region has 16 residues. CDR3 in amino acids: CASSLVEGSANYGYTF. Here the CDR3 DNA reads TGCGCCAGCAGCTTGGTTGAGGGGTCAGCTAACTATGGCTACACCTTC.

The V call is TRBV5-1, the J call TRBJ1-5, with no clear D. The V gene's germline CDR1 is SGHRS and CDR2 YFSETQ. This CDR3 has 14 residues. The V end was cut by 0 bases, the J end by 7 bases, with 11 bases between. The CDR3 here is CASSLAGPEQPQHF. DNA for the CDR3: TGCGCCAGCAGCTTGGCCGGGCCCGAGCAGCCCCAGCATTTT.

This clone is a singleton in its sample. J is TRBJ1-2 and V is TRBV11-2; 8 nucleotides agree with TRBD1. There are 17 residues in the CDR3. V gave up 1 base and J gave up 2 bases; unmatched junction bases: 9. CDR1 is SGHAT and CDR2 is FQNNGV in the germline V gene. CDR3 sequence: CASSLVVGQGRNYGYTF. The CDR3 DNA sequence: TGTGCCAGCAGCTTAGTCGTCGGACAGGGTAGAAACTATGGCTACACCTTC.

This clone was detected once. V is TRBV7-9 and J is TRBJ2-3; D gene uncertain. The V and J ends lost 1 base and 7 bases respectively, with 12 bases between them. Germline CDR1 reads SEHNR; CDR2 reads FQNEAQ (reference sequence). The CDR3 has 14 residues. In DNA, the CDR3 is TGTGCCAGCAGCTTAGTTAAGGGTCCGCATACGCAGTATTTT. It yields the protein CASSLVKGPHTQYF.

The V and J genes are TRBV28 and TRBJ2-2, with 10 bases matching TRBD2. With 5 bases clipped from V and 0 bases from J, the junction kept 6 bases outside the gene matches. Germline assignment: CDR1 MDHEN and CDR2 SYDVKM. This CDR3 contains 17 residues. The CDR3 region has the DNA TGTGCCAGCAGTGCCGGACTAGCGGACGCGAACACCGGGGAGCTGTTTTTT. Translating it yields CASSAGLADANTGELFF.

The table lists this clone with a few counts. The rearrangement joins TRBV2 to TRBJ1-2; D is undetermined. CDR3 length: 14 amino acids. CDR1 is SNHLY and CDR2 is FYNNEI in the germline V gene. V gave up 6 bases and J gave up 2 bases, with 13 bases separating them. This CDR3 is CASRRPQMNYGYTF. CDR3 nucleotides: TGTGCCAGCAGAAGGCCCCAGATGAACTATGGCTACACCTTC.

CDR3 region: CASSRHGFEAFF. CDR3 in DNA: TGTGCCAGCAGCAGACACGGTTTTGAAGCTTTCTTT. The chain employs TRBV6-5 and TRBJ1-1; no clear D gene. The CDR3 extends over 12 amino acids. Trimming took 6 bases from V and 7 from J, leaving 12 bases between them. Per germline, CDR1 MNHEY and CDR2 SVGAGI.

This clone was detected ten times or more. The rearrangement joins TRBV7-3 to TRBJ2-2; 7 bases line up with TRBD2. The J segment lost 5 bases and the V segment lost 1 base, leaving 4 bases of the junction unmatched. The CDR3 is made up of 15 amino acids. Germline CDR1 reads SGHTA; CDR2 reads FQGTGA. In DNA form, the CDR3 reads TGTGCCAGCAGCTTAATTGAGGGAGGGACCGGGGAGCTGTTTTTT. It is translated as CASSLIEGGTGELFF.

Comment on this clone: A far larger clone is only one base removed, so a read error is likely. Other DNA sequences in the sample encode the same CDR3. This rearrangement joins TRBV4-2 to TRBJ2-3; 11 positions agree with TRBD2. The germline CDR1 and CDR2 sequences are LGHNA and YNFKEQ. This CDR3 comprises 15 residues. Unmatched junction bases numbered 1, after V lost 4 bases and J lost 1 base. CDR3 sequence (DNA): TGTGCCAGCAGCCCGGGACTAGCGGGCACAGATACGCAGTATTTT. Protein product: CASSPGLAGTDTQYF.

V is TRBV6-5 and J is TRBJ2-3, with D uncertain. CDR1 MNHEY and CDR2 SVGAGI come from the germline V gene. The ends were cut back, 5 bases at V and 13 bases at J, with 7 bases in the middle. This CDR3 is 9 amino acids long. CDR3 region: CASSVTKYF. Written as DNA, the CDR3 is TGTGCCAGCAGTGTCACGAAGTATTTT.